This TCR beta chain was captured by sequencing in a study of beta chain features in type 1 diabetes. This CDR3 region has 18 residues. Between the trimmed V and J ends, which lost 4 bases and 7 bases, there was a span of 26 bases. Germline V CDR1 and CDR2: SGDLS, YYNGEE. Expressed TCRB transcripts were sequenced because the entire RNA isolate underwent reverse transcription. Profiled with immunoSEQ multiplex PCR; TCRdb holds only in-frame clones, not every one. The data hold around 180,000 clones, with around 13% observed a single time. The sequence derives from a woman younger than 30 in good health. The chain recombines TRBV9 with TRBJ2-2, with a possible D match to TRBD1 (6 bases). Sequencing used central memory CD4+ T cells from blood. For the CDR3, the DNA is TGTGCCAGCAGCCCGTCTAAGGCAGGGGCGCGAAGGAGCGGGGAGCTGTTTTTT. Its translation: CASSPSKAGARRSGELFF.